These 16 T cell receptor beta chains were sequenced from one sample in a study of a mutant IDH1 vaccine in newly diagnosed glioma. Their antigen targets remain unknown. The time point: week 5, during vaccination. Topical imiquimod accompanied each vaccine dose, which consisted of 300 ug of mutant IDH1 20-mer peptide. The protocol was immunoSEQ multiplex PCR, while the TCRdb copy is restricted to in-frame clones and leaves out a portion. The sample shows roughly 51,000 clones, around 81% of them seen only once. This material consisted of PBMCs, taken from a glioma patient whose treatment included an IDH1 peptide vaccine. These TCRs come from a man aged 25 to 40 with glioma.

This clone is a singleton in its sample. V is TRBV2 and J is TRBJ2-6; D not resolved. CDR3 size: 16 residues. Germline CDR1 reads SNHLY; CDR2 reads FYNNEI. Trimming left V 3 bases short and J 0 bases short, with 9 bases between. The CDR3 DNA is TGTGCCAGCAGTGAGGAACGGCCCTCTGGGGCCAACGTCCTGACTTTC. Translating gives CASSEERPSGANVLTF.

The rearrangement links TRBV21-1 to TRBJ2-5; the D call in the table, TRBD1, was not verified against the DNA. TRBV21-1 is tagged as a pseudogene. The CDR3 spans 15 residues. The CDR3 DNA is TGTGCCAGCAGCAAAGCGGCAGGGTACGGAGAGACCCAGTACTTC. Residues: CASSKAAGYGETQYF.

The chain is built from TRBV6-5 and TRBJ1-3, with 7 positions matching TRBD1. Trimming took 4 bases from V and 1 from J; bases not matched to a gene: 4. Per germline, CDR1 MNHEY and CDR2 SVGAGI. CDR3 length equals 15 residues. DNA of the CDR3: TGTGCCAGCAGTTTGACAGGGATGTCTGGAAACACCATATATTTT. As protein: CASSLTGMSGNTIYF.

This clone appeared a single time. The rearrangement links TRBV27 to TRBJ2-1; D gene ambiguous. V was trimmed by 5 bases and J by 10 bases, leaving 15 bases between them. The CDR3 runs 13 residues. CDR1 is MNHEY, CDR2 SMNVEV, per germline (reference sequence). The chain's CDR3 is CASSSFLGGEQFF. CDR3 sequence (DNA): TGTGCCAGCAGTAGTTTCCTTGGCGGCGAGCAGTTCTTC.

This clone came up a few times. This chain joins TRBV2 and TRBJ1-1; a possible D gene is TRBD1 (5 bases). This CDR3 has 12 residues. V was clipped by 7 bases and J by 5 bases, with 11 bases between them. Germline CDR1 is SNHLY and CDR2 is FYNNEI. The CDR3 protein is CASNTGGTEAFF. The CDR3 bases are TGTGCCAGCAATACAGGCGGAACTGAAGCTTTCTTT.

CDR3 residues: CASSPGQGYEQYF. For the CDR3, the DNA is TGTGCCAGCAGCCCGGGACAGGGATACGAGCAGTACTTC. The genes are TRBV11-3 and TRBJ2-7, with TRBD1 identical over 9 bases. There are 13 residues in the CDR3. Trimming took 5 bases from V and 4 from J; bases not matched to a gene: 3. CDR1 SGHNT and CDR2 YENEEA come from the germline V gene.

The chain has TRBV9 and TRBJ2-5; weak D call: TRBD2 (5 bases). The CDR3 totals 15 residues. Looked up from germline, CDR1 is SGDLS and CDR2 is YYNGEE. The germline V and J ends were trimmed by 2 bases and 5 bases, with 16 bases remaining between them. This CDR3 reads CASSVAGFADETQYF. As DNA, the CDR3 is TGTGCCAGCAGCGTCGCGGGCTTTGCCGACGAGACCCAGTACTTC.

This chain joins TRBV6-1 and TRBJ2-2; D tentatively reads TRBD1 or TRBD2 (6 bases each). Germline V lookup: CDR1 MNHNS, CDR2 SASEGT. There are 15 residues in the CDR3. Trimming cost V 3 bases and J 4 bases, with 12 bases left between them. The CDR3 sequence: CASSELGGGTGELFF. In DNA, the CDR3 is TGTGCCAGCAGTGAGCTCGGAGGGGGCACCGGGGAGCTGTTTTTT.

The genes are TRBV18 and TRBJ2-5; D is possibly TRBD1 (5 bases). CDR1 KGHSH and CDR2 LQKENI come from the germline V gene. The CDR3 contains 13 residues. The germline V and J ends were trimmed by 3 bases and 3 bases, with 8 bases remaining between them. The CDR3 region has the DNA TGTGCCAGCTCACCTAGACAGAAAGAGACCCAGTACTTC. Its protein is CASSPRQKETQYF.

The genes are TRBV23-1 and TRBJ1-3; D is uncertain. TRBV23-1 is an ORF, and what it does is uncertain. V dropped 7 bases and J dropped 0 bases, with 16 bases sitting between them. The CDR3 has 16 amino acids. The CDR3 nucleotides are TGCGCCAGCACCAAGAACCCCTTGAGCTCTGGAAACACCATATATTTT. This gives the protein CASTKNPLSSGNTIYF.

The chain has TRBV18 and TRBJ1-1; TRBD1 might be the D (6 bases). Germline CDR1 and CDR2: KGHSH and LQKENI. This CDR3 comprises 14 residues. Deletions cut 4 bases from V and 1 base from J, with 10 bases between. CDR3 DNA sequence: TGTGCCAGCTCACTATTGACAGGGAACACTGAAGCTTTCTTT. Translated, it gives CASSLLTGNTEAFF.

This clone was observed a few times. The rearrangement links TRBV7-6 to TRBJ2-5; 11 nucleotides line up with TRBD2. Per germline, CDR1 SGHVS and CDR2 FNYEAQ. CDR3 length: 19 residues. The J segment lost 0 bases and the V segment lost 1 base, leaving 10 bases of the junction unmatched. CDR3 loop: CASSLGVRPSGRYQETQYF. The DNA for the CDR3 is TGTGCCAGCAGCTTAGGGGTCCGGCCTAGCGGGAGGTACCAAGAGACCCAGTACTTC.

The chain employs TRBV5-1 and TRBJ1-6; D is undetermined. Trimming removed 3 bases from V and 10 bases from J, with 26 bases in between. The CDR3 loop spans 18 amino acids. Germline CDR1 SGHRS, CDR2 YFSETQ. The CDR3 reads CASSSVESGRTASSPLHF. The CDR3 bases are TGCGCCAGCAGCTCGGTAGAATCCGGGCGGACCGCAAGCTCACCCCTCCACTTT.

This sequence joins TRBV19 and TRBJ1-6; D is perhaps TRBD1 (6 bases). Trimming removed 4 bases from V and 0 bases from J, with 7 bases in between. The germline V gene has CDR1 LNHDA and CDR2 SQIVND (reference sequence). This CDR3 is 15 amino acids long. Written as DNA, the CDR3 is TGTGCCAGTAGTAAACAGGGCTCCTATAATTCACCCCTCCACTTT. Residues: CASSKQGSYNSPLHF.

The V gene is TRBV5-6, the J gene TRBJ2-5; 7 bases agree with TRBD1. The CDR3 contains 14 residues. Germline V lookup: CDR1 SGHDT, CDR2 YYEEEE. Germline trimming cut 4 bases from V and 2 bases from J; bases unmatched to any gene: 5. Written as DNA, the CDR3 is TGTGCCAGCAGCCAGGGGGTTTATCAAGAGACCCAGTACTTC. It encodes CASSQGVYQETQYF.

The chain combines TRBV7-9 with TRBJ1-2; D gene ambiguous. CDR1 and CDR2 (germline): SEHNR, FQNEAQ (reference sequence). Trimming cost V 6 bases and J 0 bases, with 8 bases left between them. The length of the CDR3 is 13 residues. The CDR3 sequence is CASRGTANYGYTF. In nucleotides, the CDR3 is TGTGCCAGCAGAGGAACAGCTAACTATGGCTACACCTTC.